This T cell receptor beta chain was sequenced in a study of cytomegalovirus exposure and HLA in healthy donors. Study-wide results and limits: The authors enumerated over 150 TCR beta chains as linked to cytomegalovirus. Upon later analysis, TCR association rates were observed to vary by HLA locus, being highest for DRB1 and lowest for HLA-C. Being indistinguishable, some V segments were excluded, TRBV6-2 and TRBV6-3 among them.

V dropped 10 bases and J dropped 6; count of bases not matched to a gene: 7. The CDR3 sequence is 14 residues long. The V gene's germline CDR1 is SGHVS and CDR2 FQNEAQ. Concerning this clone itself: What it binds is unknown.

The study ran its PCR with 60 Vbeta and 13 Jbeta primers. Sequencing used immunoSEQ multiplex PCR; TCRdb keeps in-frame clones, though not all of them. The table shows a few hundred thousand clones, with over 80% occurring only once. Input material: PBMCs. This sequence originates from a woman aged 45-65 years in good health and CMV-seropositive. The chain carries TRBV7-8 and TRBJ2-2; 11 nucleotides match TRBD1. For the CDR3, the DNA is TGTGCCAAGTCCTGGGGACAGGGGGCCGGGGAGCTGTTTTTT. Amino acids: CAKSWGQGAGELFF.